The 7 T cell receptor beta chains given below trace back to one sample, sequenced in a study of regulatory T cells in long-lasting Graves disease. The TCR beta library used iRepertoire HTBI primers with Arm-PCR amplification of CDR3. From the multiplex PCR reads, TCRdb called clonotypes with MiXCR, one entry per CDR3 protein. The repertoire holds 500,000 to 700,000 distinct CDR3 sequences, with 15% to 20% as singletons. Time point here: newly diagnosed GD, antithyroid drugs for less than 3 months. Extracted RNA from PBMCs served as the source of the TCR library. The sample also formed part of further work on T cells in Graves' hyperthyroidism and ophthalmopathy.

The sequenced sample was peripheral blood mononuclear cells (PBMCs), obtained at new diagnosis, from a patient treated with antithyroid drugs. The receptors derive from a woman in her twenties or thirties with Graves disease.

This clonotype was seen a few times. The gene calls are TRBV19 and TRBJ2-3, with D tentatively TRBD1 (5 bases). The CDR3 has 15 amino acids. The germline V and J ends were trimmed by 3 bases and 3 bases, with 13 bases remaining between them. The germline V gene has CDR1 LNHDA and CDR2 SQIVND (reference sequence). The CDR3 region has the DNA TGTGCCAGTAGTATCTCAGGGTTGTTTACAGATACGCAGTATTTT. It translates to CASSISGLFTDTQYF.

Comment on this clonotype: One end of the junction fails to match germline, which may point to a read error. This chain joins TRBV7-9 and TRBJ1-5; no reliable D call. The CDR3 loop spans 14 amino acids. Germline V gene sequence: CDR1 SEHNR, CDR2 FQNEAQ (reference sequence). The CDR3 coding sequence is TGCGCCAGCAGCCAATCGGGTGCAAATCAGCCCCAGCATTTT. Its translation: CASSQSGANQPQHF.

This clonotype was seen ten or more times. This sequence joins TRBV20-1 and TRBJ2-5, with TRBD2 matching over 7 bases. From germline, CDR1 is DFQATT and CDR2 SNEGSKA (reference sequence). Trimming removed 6 bases from V and 0 bases from J; junction bases left unmatched: 10. The CDR3 sequence is 15 residues long. The CDR3 DNA reads as TGCAGTGCCCAAAACCCTAGCGGATACCAAGAGACCCAGTACTTC. Its translation: CSAQNPSGYQETQYF.

In its sample, this clonotype was seen a few times. The rearrangement links TRBV6-2 or TRBV6-3 to TRBJ1-2; TRBD1 matches at 10 bases. The CDR3 consists of 14 residues. The germline V gene encodes CDR1 MNHEY and CDR2 SVGEGT. The V and J ends lost 8 bases and 1 base, in that order; junction bases with no gene match: 4. The CDR3 nucleotides are TGTGCCAGCGGAAGGACAGGGGGTAACTATGGCTACACCTTC. This gives the protein CASGRTGGNYGYTF.

This clonotype showed up many times. The genes are TRBV11-2 and TRBJ2-3; 8 bases are a match to TRBD1. V lost 1 base to trimming and J lost 5 bases; unmatched junction nucleotides: 5. Germline V gene sequence: CDR1 SGHAT, CDR2 FQNNGV. CDR3 length equals 15 residues. CDR3: CASSLVDRGGDTQYF. CDR3 bases: TGTGCCAGCAGCTTAGTAGACAGGGGCGGAGATACGCAGTATTTT.

This clonotype was seen at least ten times. This chain connects TRBV6-1 to TRBJ1-1; 7 bases match TRBD1. Germline V CDR1 and CDR2: MNHNS, SASEGT. The CDR3 is made up of 17 amino acids. J was trimmed by 8 bases and V by 4 bases; bases with no gene match: 19. CDR3 DNA sequence: TGTGCCAGCAGTGTATCAGACAGGGCTCCTACAGGGGCCGAAGCTTTCTTT. Its translation: CASSVSDRAPTGAEAFF.

This chain joins TRBV2 and TRBJ2-5; 10 nucleotides align to TRBD2. Germline CDR1 reads SNHLY; CDR2 reads FYNNEI. This CDR3 is built from 16 residues. J gave up 5 bases and V 4 bases, and 10 bases lay outside the gene matches. CDR3 DNA sequence: TGTGCCAGCAGTGGGAAGGCTAGCGGGAGTGGTGAGACCCAGTACTTC. Protein sequence: CASSGKASGSGETQYF. The full variable domain, rest sourced from reference TRBV2 and TRBJ2-5, is EPEVTQTPSHQVTQMGQEVILRCVPISNHLYFYWYRQILGQKVEFLVSFYNNEISEKSEIFDDQFSVERPDGSNFTLKIRSTKLEDSAMYFCASSGKASGSGETQYFGPGTRLLVL.